This TCR beta chain was captured in a study of T cell clones after liver transplantation. Data came from immunoSEQ multiplex PCR; TCRdb stores just in-frame clones and leaves some out. This sample has about 70,000 clones, with 80% found just once. CDR1 and CDR2 (germline): GTSNPN, SVGIG (reference sequence). This CDR3 region has 13 residues. The V end lost 2 bases, the J end lost 6 bases, and 11 bases lay between the germline ends. The chain carries TRBV30 and TRBJ2-1; D gene uncertain. This receptor was obtained from a human patient who received a liver transplant. The graft donor may have given rise to some T cells. Here the sequenced sample was CD4+ T cells from blood, taken 12 months after liver transplant. The CDR3 sequence is CAWSFLGFNEQFF. CDR3 bases: TGTGCCTGGAGTTTTTTGGGCTTCAATGAGCAGTTCTTC.